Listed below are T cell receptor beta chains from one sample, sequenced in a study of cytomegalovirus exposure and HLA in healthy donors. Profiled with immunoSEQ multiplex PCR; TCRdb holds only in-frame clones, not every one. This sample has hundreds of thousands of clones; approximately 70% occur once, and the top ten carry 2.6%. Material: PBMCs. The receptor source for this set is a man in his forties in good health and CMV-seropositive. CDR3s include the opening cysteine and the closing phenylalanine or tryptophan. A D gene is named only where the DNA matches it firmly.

CDR3: CASSTIFTGTGANNYGYTF; DNA: TGTGCCAGCAGCACCATTTTTACCGGGACAGGGGCGAATAACTATGGCTACACCTTC; J: TRBJ1-2; D: TRBD1; V: TRBV11-1
CDR3: CASTLQETQYF; DNA: TGTGCCAGCACCCTACAAGAGACCCAGTACTTC; J: TRBJ2-5; D: .; V: TRBV6-5
CDR3: CASSLGTSGAYQETQYF; DNA: TGTGCCAGCAGCCTAGGGACTAGCGGAGCCTACCAAGAGACCCAGTACTTC; J: TRBJ2-5; D: TRBD2; V: TRBV7-9
CDR3: CASSSGATSGNTIYF; DNA: TGTGCCAGTAGTTCTGGGGCCACCTCTGGAAACACCATATATTTT; J: TRBJ1-3; D: .; V: TRBV19
CDR3: CASSLGGDSVYQPQHF; DNA: TGTGCCAGCAGCTTGGGTGGGGACAGCGTATATCAGCCCCAGCATTTT; J: TRBJ1-5; D: TRBD1; V: TRBV5-6
CDR3: CASSVSDGGNTEAFF; DNA: TGTGCCAGCAGCGTTTCCGACGGCGGGAACACTGAAGCTTTCTTT; J: TRBJ1-1; D: .; V: TRBV9
CDR3: CASSYDARRTEAFF; DNA: TGTGCCAGCAGTTACGACGCACGGCGGACTGAAGCTTTCTTT; J: TRBJ1-1; D: .; V: TRBV6-6
CDR3: CASSKAALAGGQETQYF; DNA: TGTGCCAGCAGCAAAGCGGCGCTAGCGGGGGGCCAAGAGACCCAGTACTTC; J: TRBJ2-5; D: .; V: TRBV21-1
CDR3: CASSQQGEQYF; DNA: TGTGCCAGCTCGCAACAGGGCGAGCAGTACTTC; J: TRBJ2-7; D: .; V: TRBV18
CDR3: CASSVDRYSYEQYF; DNA: TGTGCCAGCAGCGTCGACAGGTACTCCTACGAGCAGTACTTC; J: TRBJ2-7; D: .; V: TRBV9